Listed below are T cell receptor beta chains from one sample, sequenced in a study of blood T cell repertoires in COVID-19. Produced via immunoSEQ multiplex PCR; TCRdb's table is partial and in-frame only. The sample contains 230,000 or so clones, about 90% of which appear only once. Specimen: peripheral blood. The source is a man in his forties with active or convalescent COVID-19. Both conserved end residues are trimmed from each CDR3. A D gene is named only where the DNA matches it firmly.

J	D	V	CDR3
TRBJ2-7	TRBD1	TRBV4-1	ASSQARPSGGFSYEQY
TRBJ2-7	NA	TRBV4-1	ASSHSEGYEQY
TRBJ1-4	NA	TRBV30	AWRRKLDEKLF
TRBJ2-1	TRBD2	TRBV7-6	ASSLGAGSYNEQF
TRBJ2-1	TRBD2	TRBV5-1	ASSLGLAGGYNEQF
TRBJ1-2	TRBD1	TRBV7-9	ASSATGVGYT
TRBJ2-7	NA	TRBV30	AWSPSSYEQY
TRBJ2-1	TRBD2	TRBV10-1	ASSLEIAGGPRNEQF
TRBJ1-6	NA	TRBV19	ASTPDSSYNSPLH
TRBJ1-4	NA	TRBV4-1	ASSQVPRFNEKLF
TRBJ2-7	TRBD1	TRBV20-1	SASTGGYEQY
TRBJ2-7	NA	TRBV7-9	ASSLVGGQNYEQY
TRBJ2-1	TRBD2	TRBV4-2	ASSGTSGYNEQF
TRBJ2-3	TRBD1	TRBV4-1	ASMEQDRGGTDTQY
TRBJ1-1	NA	TRBV2	ASSGSMNTEAF
TRBJ1-2	TRBD1	TRBV5-4	ASSLGTAKYGYT
TRBJ2-1	NA	TRBV10-1	ASSEKTGSYNEQF
TRBJ1-1	NA	TRBV19	ASSIWGGTEAF
TRBJ2-3	NA	TRBV5-1	ASSPRGGSTDTQY
TRBJ1-5	NA	TRBV11-2	ASSLAVGNQPQH
TRBJ2-2	NA	TRBV6-5	ASHPYRNTGELF
TRBJ1-1	TRBD1	TRBV12-3/TRBV12-4	ASSWTGVRRAF
TRBJ1-2	TRBD1	TRBV6-4	ASSRTGTGTYGYT
TRBJ2-7	NA	TRBV5-4	ASSRDYRGYEQY
TRBJ2-3	NA	TRBV6-1	ASSETGSSTDTQY
TRBJ1-4	TRBD1	TRBV6-6	ASTIIQGARGKLF
TRBJ1-1	TRBD1	TRBV6-1	ASSEMTGGLGTEAF
TRBJ1-1	NA	TRBV5-1	ASRYNRGTEAF
TRBJ2-7	NA	TRBV7-8	ASSLAGGPYEQY